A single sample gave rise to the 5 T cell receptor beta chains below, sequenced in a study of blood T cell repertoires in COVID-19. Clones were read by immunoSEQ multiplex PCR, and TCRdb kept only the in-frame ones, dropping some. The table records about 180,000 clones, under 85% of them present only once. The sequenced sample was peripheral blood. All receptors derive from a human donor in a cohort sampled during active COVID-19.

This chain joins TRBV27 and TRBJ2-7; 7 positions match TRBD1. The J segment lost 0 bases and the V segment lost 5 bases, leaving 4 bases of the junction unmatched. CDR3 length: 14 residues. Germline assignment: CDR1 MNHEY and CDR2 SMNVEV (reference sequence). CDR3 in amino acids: CASSPRDSSYEQYF. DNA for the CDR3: TGTGCCAGCAGTCCCCGGGACAGCTCCTACGAGCAGTACTTC.

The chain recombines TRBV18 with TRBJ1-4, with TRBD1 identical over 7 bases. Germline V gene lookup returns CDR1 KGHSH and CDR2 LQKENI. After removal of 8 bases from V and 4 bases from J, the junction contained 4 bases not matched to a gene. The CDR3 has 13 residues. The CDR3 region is CASTRDSNEKLFF. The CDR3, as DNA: TGTGCCAGCACCCGGGACAGTAATGAAAAACTGTTTTTT.

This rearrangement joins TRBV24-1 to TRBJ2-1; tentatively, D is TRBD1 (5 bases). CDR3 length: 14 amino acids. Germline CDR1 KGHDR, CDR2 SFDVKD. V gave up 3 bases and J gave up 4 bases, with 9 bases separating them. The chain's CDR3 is CATSDDDSYNEQFF. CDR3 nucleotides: TGTGCCACCAGTGATGATGACAGTTACAATGAGCAGTTCTTC.

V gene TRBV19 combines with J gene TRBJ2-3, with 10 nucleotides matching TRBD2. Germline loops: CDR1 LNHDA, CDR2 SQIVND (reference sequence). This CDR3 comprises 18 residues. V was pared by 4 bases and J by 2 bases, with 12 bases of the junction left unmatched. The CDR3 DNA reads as TGTGCCAGTAGTAGCCACCCTAGGACTAGCGGACTCACAGATACGCAGTATTTT. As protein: CASSSHPRTSGLTDTQYF.

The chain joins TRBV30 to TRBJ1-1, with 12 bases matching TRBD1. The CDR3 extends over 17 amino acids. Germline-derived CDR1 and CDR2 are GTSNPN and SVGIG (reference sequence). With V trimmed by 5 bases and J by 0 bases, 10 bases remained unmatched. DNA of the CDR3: TGTGCCTGGGTTGGGGACAGGGGGCCTCTTATGAACACTGAAGCTTTCTTT. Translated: CAWVGDRGPLMNTEAFF. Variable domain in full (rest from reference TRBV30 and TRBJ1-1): SQTIHQWPATLVQPVGSPLSLECTVEGTSNPNLYWYRQAAGRGLQLLFYSVGIGQISSEVPQNLSASRPQDRQFILSSKKLLLSDSGFYLCAWVGDRGPLMNTEAFFGQGTRLTVV.